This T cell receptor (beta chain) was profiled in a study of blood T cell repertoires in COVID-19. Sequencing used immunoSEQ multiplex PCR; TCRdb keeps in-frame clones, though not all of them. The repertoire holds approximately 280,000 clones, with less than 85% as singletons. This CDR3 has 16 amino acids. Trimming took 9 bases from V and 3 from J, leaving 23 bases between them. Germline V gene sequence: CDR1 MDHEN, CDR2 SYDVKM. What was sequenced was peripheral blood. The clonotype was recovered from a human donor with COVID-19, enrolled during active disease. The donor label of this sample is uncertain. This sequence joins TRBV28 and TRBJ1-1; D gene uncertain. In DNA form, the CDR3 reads TGTGCCAGTGTAGGTCCAGGTAGTTATTGGTACACTGAAGCTTTCTTT. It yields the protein CASVGPGSYWYTEAFF.